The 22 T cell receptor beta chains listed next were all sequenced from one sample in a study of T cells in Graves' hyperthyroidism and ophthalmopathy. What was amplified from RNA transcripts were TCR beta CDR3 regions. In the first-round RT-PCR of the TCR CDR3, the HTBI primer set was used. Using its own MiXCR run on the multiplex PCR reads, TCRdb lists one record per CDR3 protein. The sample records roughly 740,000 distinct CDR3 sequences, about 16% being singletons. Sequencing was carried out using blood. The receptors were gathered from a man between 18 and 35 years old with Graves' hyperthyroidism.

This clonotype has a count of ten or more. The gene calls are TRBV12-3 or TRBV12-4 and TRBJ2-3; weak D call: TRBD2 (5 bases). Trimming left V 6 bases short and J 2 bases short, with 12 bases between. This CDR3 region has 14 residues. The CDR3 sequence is CASSYERITDTQYF. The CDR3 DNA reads TGTGCCAGCAGCTATGAGCGGATCACAGATACGCAGTATTTT.

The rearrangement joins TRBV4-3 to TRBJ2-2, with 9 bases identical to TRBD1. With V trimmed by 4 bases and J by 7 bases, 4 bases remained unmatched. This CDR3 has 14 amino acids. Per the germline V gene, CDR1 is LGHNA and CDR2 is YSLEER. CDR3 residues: CASSPRGQGGELFF. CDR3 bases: TGCGCCAGCAGCCCCCGGGGACAGGGCGGGGAGCTGTTTTTT.

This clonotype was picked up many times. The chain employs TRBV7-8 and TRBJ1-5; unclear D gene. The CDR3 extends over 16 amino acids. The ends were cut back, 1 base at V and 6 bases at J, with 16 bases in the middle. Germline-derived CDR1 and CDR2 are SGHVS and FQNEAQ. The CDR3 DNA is TGTGCCAGCAGCTTAGAAGGGTTGGCGGGTATTCAGCCCCAGCATTTT. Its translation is CASSLEGLAGIQPQHF.

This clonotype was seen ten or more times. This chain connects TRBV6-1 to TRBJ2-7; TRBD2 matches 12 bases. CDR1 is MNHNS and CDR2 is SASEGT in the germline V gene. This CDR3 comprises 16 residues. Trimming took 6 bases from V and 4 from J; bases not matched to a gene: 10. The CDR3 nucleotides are TGTGCCAGCAGCTCCACTAGCGGGAGGATCCCTTACGAGCAGTACTTC. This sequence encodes CASSSTSGRIPYEQYF.

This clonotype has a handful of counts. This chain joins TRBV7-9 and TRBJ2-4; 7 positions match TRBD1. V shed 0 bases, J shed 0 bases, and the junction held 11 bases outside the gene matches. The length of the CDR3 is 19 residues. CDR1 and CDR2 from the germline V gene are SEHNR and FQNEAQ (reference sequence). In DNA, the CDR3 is TGTGCCAGCAGCTTAGCGGACCTCCGGACAGGACTAGCCAAAAACATTCAGTACTTC. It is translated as CASSLADLRTGLAKNIQYF. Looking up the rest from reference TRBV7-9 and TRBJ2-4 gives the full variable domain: DTGVSQNPRHKITKRGQNVTFRCDPISEHNRLYWYRQTLGQGPEFLTYFQNEAQLEKSRLLSDRFSAERPKGSFSTLEIQRTEQGDSAMYLCASSLADLRTGLAKNIQYFGAGTRLSVL.

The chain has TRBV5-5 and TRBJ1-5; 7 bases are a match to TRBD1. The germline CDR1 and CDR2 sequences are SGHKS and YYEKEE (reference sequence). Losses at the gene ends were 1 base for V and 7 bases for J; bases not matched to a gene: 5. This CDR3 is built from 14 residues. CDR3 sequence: CASSLRQGQQPQHF. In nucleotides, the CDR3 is TGTGCCAGCAGCTTGCGACAGGGCCAGCAGCCCCAGCATTTT.

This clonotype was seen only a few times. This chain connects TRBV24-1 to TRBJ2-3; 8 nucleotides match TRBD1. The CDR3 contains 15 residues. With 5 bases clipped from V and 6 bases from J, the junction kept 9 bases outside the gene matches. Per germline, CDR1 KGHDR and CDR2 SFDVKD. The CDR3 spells CATSGGTGPGDTQYF. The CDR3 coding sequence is TGTGCCACCAGTGGCGGGACAGGCCCCGGGGATACGCAGTATTTT.

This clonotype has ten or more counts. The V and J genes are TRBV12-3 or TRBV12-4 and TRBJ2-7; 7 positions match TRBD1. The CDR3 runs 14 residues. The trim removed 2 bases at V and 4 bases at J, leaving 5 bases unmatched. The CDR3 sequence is CASSLHPRGYEQYF. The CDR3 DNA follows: TGTGCCAGCAGTTTACATCCCAGGGGGTACGAGCAGTACTTC.

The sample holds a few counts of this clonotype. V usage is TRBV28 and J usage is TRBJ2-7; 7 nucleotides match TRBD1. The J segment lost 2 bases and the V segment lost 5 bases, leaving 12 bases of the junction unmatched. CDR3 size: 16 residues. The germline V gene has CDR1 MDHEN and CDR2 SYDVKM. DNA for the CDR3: TGTGCCAGCAGTGTCCGGGACAGCCCCTTCACCTACGAGCAGTACTTC. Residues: CASSVRDSPFTYEQYF.

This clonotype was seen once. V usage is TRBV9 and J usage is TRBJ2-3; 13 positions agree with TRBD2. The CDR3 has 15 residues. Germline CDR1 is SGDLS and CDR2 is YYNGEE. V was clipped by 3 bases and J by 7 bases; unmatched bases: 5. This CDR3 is CASSARTSGSYTQYF. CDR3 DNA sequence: TGTGCCAGCAGCGCGCGGACTAGCGGGAGCTATACGCAGTATTTT.

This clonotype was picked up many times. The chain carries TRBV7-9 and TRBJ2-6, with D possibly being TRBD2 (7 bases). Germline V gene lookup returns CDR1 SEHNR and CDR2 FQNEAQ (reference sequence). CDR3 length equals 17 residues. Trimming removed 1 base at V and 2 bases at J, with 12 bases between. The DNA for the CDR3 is TGTGCCAGCAGCTTAGGACAGGCGGGAGCTGGGGCCAACGTCCTGACTTTC. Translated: CASSLGQAGAGANVLTF.

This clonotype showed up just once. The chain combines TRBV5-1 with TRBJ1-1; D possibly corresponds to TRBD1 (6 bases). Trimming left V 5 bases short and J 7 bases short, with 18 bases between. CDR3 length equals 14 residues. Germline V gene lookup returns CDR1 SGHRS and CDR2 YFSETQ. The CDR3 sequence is CASRFLGGAGEAFF. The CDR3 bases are TGCGCCAGCAGATTCCTGGGGGGGGCAGGTGAAGCTTTCTTT.

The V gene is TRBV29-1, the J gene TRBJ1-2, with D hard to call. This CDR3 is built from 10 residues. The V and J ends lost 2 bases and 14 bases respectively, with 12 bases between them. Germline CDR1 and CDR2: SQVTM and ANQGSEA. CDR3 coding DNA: TGCAGCGTTGAATACAGTCCTCCGACCTTC. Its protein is CSVEYSPPTF.

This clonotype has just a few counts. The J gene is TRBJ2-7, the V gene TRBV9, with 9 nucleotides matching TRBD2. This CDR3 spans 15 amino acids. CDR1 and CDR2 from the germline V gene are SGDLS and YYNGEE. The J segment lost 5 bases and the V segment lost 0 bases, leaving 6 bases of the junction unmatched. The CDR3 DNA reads TGTGCCAGCAGCGTAGCGGTCGGCGGGAGGGACGAGCAGTACTTC. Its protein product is CASSVAVGGRDEQYF.

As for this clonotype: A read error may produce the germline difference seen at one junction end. The CDR3 region has the DNA TGCGCCAGCAGCTTGGGAAACTCCTTCCATGCCTACAATGAGCAGTCCTTC. Amino acids: CASSLGNSFHAYNEQSF. The chain combines TRBV5-1 with TRBJ2-1; D not certain. CDR1 is SGHRS and CDR2 is YFSETQ in the germline V gene. The CDR3 length is 17 residues.

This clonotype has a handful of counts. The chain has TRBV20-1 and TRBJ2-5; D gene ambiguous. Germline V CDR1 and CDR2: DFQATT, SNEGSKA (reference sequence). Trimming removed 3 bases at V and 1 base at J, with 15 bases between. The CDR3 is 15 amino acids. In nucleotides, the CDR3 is TGCAGTGCTAGTTCAGTCAGGAAGGGCCAAGAGACCCAGTACTTC. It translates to CSASSVRKGQETQYF.

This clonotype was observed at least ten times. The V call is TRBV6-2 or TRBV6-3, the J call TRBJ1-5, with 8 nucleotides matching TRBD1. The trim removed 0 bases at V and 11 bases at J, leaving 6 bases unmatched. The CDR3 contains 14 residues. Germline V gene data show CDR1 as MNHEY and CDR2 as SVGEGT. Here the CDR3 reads CASSYSTTGVAQHF. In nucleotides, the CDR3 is TGTGCCAGCAGTTACTCAACGACAGGGGTGGCCCAGCATTTT.

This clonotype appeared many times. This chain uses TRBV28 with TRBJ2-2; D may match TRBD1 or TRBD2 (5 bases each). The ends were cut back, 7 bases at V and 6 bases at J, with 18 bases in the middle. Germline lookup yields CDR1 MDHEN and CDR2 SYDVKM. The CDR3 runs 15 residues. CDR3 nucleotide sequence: TGTGCCAGCACCCCTTCCTGGCTGGGGGCCGGGGAGCTGTTTTTT. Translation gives CASTPSWLGAGELFF.

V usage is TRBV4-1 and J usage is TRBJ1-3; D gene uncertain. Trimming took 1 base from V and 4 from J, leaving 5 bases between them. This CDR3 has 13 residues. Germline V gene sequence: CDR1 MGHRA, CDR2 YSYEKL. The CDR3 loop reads CASSQVWGNTIYF. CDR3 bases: TGCGCCAGCAGCCAAGTGTGGGGAAACACCATATATTTT.

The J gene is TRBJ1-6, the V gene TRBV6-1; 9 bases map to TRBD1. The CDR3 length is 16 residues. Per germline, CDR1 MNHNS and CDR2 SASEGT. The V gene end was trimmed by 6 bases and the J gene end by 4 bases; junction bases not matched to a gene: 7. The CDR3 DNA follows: TGTGCCAGCAGCCCACAGGGGGCGCGATATAATTCACCCCTCCACTTT. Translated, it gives CASSPQGARYNSPLHF.

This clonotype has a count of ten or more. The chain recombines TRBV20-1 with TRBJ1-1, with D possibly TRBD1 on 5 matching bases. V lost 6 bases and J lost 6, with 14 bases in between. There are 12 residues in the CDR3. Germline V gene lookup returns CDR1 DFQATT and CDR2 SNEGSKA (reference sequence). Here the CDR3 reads CSARGGLAEAFF. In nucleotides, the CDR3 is TGCAGTGCCCGTGGGGGGTTGGCTGAAGCTTTCTTT.

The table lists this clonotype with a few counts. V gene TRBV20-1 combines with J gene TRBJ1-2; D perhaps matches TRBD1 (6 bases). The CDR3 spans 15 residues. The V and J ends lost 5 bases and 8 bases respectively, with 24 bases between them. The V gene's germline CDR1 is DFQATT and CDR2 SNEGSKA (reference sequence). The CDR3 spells CSASQTGPTLSGYTF. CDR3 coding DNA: TGCAGTGCTTCTCAGACAGGTCCCACCCTATCCGGCTACACCTTC.